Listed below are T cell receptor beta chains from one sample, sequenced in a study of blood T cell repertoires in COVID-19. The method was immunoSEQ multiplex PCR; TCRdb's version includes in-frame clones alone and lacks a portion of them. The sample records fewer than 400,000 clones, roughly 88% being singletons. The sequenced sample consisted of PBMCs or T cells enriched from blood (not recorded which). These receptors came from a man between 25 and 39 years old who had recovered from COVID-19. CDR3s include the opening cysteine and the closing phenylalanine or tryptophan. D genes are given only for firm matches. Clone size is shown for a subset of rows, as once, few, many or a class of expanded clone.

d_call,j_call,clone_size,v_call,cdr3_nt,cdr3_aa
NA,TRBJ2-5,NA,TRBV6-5,TGTGCCAGCAGCCGACTACCGGGGGGCGGGGAGACCCAGTACTTC,CASSRLPGGGETQYF
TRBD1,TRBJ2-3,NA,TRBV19,TGTGCCATCCCAGGGGGTAGCACAGATACGCAGTATTTT,CAIPGGSTDTQYF
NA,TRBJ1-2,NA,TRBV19,TGTGCCAGCGGACAAGCTCCGAACTATGGCTACACCTTC,CASGQAPNYGYTF
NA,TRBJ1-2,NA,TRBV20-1,TGCAGTCCGATAGACTATGGCTACACCTTC,CSPIDYGYTF
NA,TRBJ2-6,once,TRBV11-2,TGTGCCAGCAGCTTAGCCTATCGGACAGCCTACTCTGGGGCCAACGTCCTGACTTTC,CASSLAYRTAYSGANVLTF
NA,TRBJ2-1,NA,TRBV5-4,TGTGCCAGCAGCTTATACGGGTACAATGAGCAGTTCTTC,CASSLYGYNEQFF
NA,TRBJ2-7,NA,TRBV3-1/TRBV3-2,TGTGCCAGCAGCCAAGAAACGGGGACACCACCCTACGAGCAGTACTTC,CASSQETGTPPYEQYF
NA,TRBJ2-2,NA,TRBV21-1,TGTGCCAGCAGCATCGGGACAGGGGGCCCACCCGGGGAGCTGTTTTTT,CASSIGTGGPPGELFF
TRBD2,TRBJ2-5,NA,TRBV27,TGTGCCAGCAGTCCTTGGACTAGCGGGTCGAGAGAGACCCAGTACTTC,CASSPWTSGSRETQYF
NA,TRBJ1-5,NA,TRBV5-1,TGCGCCAGCAGCTTGGCAGGGGATCAGCCCCAGCATTTT,CASSLAGDQPQHF
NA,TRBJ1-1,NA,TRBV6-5,TGTGCCAGCAGTCCCCACGGGACTATGAACACTGAAGCTTTCTTT,CASSPHGTMNTEAFF
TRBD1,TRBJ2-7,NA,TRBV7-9,TGTGCCAGCAGCTTAGGGGACAGGTACTCCTACGAGCAGTACTTC,CASSLGDRYSYEQYF
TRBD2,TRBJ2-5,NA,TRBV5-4,TGTGCCAGCAGCTTGAAACTAGCGGGAGAGACCCAGTACTTC,CASSLKLAGETQYF
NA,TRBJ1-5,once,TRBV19,TGTGCCAGTAGTTCGACCGGGGGAGGAGGGAGCAATCAGCCCCAGCATTTT,CASSSTGGGGSNQPQHF
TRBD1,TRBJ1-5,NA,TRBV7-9,TGTGCCAGCAGGGACAGGGACAATCAGCCCCAGCATTTT,CASRDRDNQPQHF
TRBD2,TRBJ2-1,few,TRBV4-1,TGCGCCAGCAGCCAAGAGGAGCGGGGCTCCTACAATGAGCAGTTCTTC,CASSQEERGSYNEQFF
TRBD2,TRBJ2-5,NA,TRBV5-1,TGCGCCAGCAGCTTGGCCGGAGCGGGGGGGACCCAAGAGACCCAGTACTTC,CASSLAGAGGTQETQYF
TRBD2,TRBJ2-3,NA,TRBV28,TGTGCCAGCATACCTAGCGGGGGGCTCGATACGCAGTATTTT,CASIPSGGLDTQYF
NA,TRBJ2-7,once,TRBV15,TGTGCCACCAGCAGAGGACGACTTTTGATCTACGAGCAGTACTTC,CATSRGRLLIYEQYF
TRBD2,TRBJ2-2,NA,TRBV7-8,TGTGCCAGCAGCCATCGACTAGCGGGGACGGCCGGGGAGCTGTTTTTT,CASSHRLAGTAGELFF
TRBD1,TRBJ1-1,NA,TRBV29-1,TGCAGCGTTGAAGGGGACAGGGGAGGTGGCACTGAAGCTTTCTTT,CSVEGDRGGGTEAFF
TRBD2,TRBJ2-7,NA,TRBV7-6,TGTGCCAGCAGCTATACTAGCGGGGGTTACGAGCAGTACTTC,CASSYTSGGYEQYF
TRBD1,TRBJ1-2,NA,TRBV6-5,TGTGCCAGCAGTTACGGACAGGGAGGTAACTATGGCTACACCTTC,CASSYGQGGNYGYTF
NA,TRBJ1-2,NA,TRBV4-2,TGTGCCAGCAGCCAAGGAAACGGCTATGGCTACACCTTC,CASSQGNGYGYTF
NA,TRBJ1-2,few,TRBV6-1,TGTGCCAGCAGTGAAGACAGTAACTATGGCTACACCTTC,CASSEDSNYGYTF
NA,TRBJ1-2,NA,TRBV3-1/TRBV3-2,TGTGCCAGCAGCCAACATACCCCAGGACAAACTAACTATGGCTACACCTTC,CASSQHTPGQTNYGYTF
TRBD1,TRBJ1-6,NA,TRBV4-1,TGCGCCAGCAGCCAAGACGGGCAGGGGGATTCACCCCTCCACTTT,CASSQDGQGDSPLHF
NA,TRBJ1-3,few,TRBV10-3,TGTGCCATCAGTCCCGGACAGTCCTCTGGAAACACCATATATTTT,CAISPGQSSGNTIYF
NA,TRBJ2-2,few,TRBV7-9,TGTGCCAGCAGCTCTACCGGGGAGCTGTTTTTT,CASSSTGELFF
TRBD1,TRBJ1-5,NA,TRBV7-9,TGTGCCAGCAGCTCAGGGGGCTATAGCAATCAGCCCCAGCATTTT,CASSSGGYSNQPQHF
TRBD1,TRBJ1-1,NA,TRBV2,TGTGCCAGCACTCCAGACAGGGGGCCGAGTTTGGACACTGAAGCTTTCTTT,CASTPDRGPSLDTEAFF
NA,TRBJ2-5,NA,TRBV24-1,TGTGCCACCAGTGATCCCTCAGCAACGACAAAAGAGACCCAGTACTTC,CATSDPSATTKETQYF
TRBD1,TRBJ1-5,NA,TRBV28,TGTGCCAGCAGTTTTGCAGGGGGTTATCAGCCCCAGCATTTT,CASSFAGGYQPQHF
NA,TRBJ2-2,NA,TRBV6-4,TGTGCCAGCAGCAGGGGCCAAAACACCGGGGAGCTGTTTTTT,CASSRGQNTGELFF
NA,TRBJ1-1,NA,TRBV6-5,TGTGCCAGCAGGAGCCAGGGAAACACTGAAGCTTTCTTT,CASRSQGNTEAFF
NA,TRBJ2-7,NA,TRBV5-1,TGCGCCAGCAGCTTTAAGATAGATTCCTACGAGCAGTACTTC,CASSFKIDSYEQYF
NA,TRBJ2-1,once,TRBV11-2,TGTGCCAGCAGCTGGAGGGGCAAATACAATGAGCAGTTCTTC,CASSWRGKYNEQFF
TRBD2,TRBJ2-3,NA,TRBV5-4,TGTGCCAGCAGCTTGGGACTAGCGGGGGGGAGCACAGATACGCAGTATTTT,CASSLGLAGGSTDTQYF
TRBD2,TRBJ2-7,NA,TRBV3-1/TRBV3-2,TGTGCCAGCAGCCGGACTAGCGGGGACACCTACGAGCAGTACTTC,CASSRTSGDTYEQYF
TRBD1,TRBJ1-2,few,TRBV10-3,TGTGCCATCTCGTACCCCGGGACAGGACCAATTCCTTCCACATTTAACTATGGCTACACCTTC,CAISYPGTGPIPSTFNYGYTF
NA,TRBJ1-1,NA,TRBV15,TGTGCCACCAGCAGAGGGTGGGCCAGGGTTGACACTGAAGCTTTCTTT,CATSRGWARVDTEAFF
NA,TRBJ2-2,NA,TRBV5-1,TGCGCCAGCAGCCCGTCAGGCCTCAACACCGGGGAGCTGTTTTTT,CASSPSGLNTGELFF
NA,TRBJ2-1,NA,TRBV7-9,TGTGCCAGCAGCTTGAATAGGGGTAATGAGCAGTTCTTC,CASSLNRGNEQFF
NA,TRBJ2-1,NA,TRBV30,TGTGCCTGGAGTATCACAGGGATTCAGTTCTTC,CAWSITGIQFF
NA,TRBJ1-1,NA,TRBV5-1,TGCGCCAGCAGCTTCTCTGGGCAATCATCTAACACTGAAGCTTTCTTT,CASSFSGQSSNTEAFF
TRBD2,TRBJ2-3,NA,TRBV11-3,TGTGCCAGCAGCCATACTCGGACTAGCGGGGGGTACACAGATACGCAGTATTTT,CASSHTRTSGGYTDTQYF
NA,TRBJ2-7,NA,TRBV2,TGTGCCAGCAGTGAATTCCCAGGGAACTACGAGCAGTACTTC,CASSEFPGNYEQYF
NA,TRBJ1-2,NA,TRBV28,TGTGCCAGCAGGGGAACAGGGTGGAGGTATGGCTACACCTTC,CASRGTGWRYGYTF
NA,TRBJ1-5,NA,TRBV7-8,TGTGCCAGCAGCTTACAAGGGGGCAATCAGCCCCAGCATTTT,CASSLQGGNQPQHF
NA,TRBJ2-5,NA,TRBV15,TGTGCCACCAGCACAAACGTGGGGGCACGAGAGACCCAGTACTTC,CATSTNVGARETQYF
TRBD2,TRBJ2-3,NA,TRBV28,TGTGCCAGCAGTATCCGGGTAGCGGGGGCCCAGGGGGGTAGCACAGATACGCAGTATTTT,CASSIRVAGAQGGSTDTQYF
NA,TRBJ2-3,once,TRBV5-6,TGTGCCAGCAGTCCCGGGGGGCCCCCAGATACGCAGTATTTT,CASSPGGPPDTQYF